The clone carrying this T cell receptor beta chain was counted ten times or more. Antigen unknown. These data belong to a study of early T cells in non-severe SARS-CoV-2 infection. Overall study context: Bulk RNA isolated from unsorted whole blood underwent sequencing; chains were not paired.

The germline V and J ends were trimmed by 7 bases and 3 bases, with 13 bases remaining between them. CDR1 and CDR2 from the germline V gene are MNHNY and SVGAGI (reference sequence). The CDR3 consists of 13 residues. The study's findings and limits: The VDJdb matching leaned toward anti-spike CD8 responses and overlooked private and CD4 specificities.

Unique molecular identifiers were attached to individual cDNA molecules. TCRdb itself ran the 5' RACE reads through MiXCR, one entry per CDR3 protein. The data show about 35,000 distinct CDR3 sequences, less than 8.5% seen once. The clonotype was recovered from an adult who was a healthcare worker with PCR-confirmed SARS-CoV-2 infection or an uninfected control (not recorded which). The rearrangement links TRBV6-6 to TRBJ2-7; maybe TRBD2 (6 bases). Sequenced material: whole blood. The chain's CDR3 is CASNLRESYEQYF. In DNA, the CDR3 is TGTGCCAGCAACCTACGGGAGAGCTACGAGCAGTACTTC.